This TCR beta chain was captured in a study of Ad26.COV2.S vaccination and SARS-CoV-2 variants. Study context: The authors gave Ad26.COV2.S intramuscularly, either once or twice 56 days apart. Study-level findings and limits: There was reportedly substantial breadth in spike-specific CD8+ and CD4+ T cell responses after vaccination.

Trimming cost V 2 bases and J 4 bases; bases outside gene matches: 6. The V gene's germline CDR1 is ENHRY and CDR2 SYGVKD. There are 15 residues in the CDR3. The sample's treatment: about 20 received Ad26.COV2.S at low or high dose, single or two shots; roughly five received placebo; per-sample allocation not given. Repertoires come from day 63 after the first vaccine or placebo injection. Remarks on this clone: Its antigen is unidentified.

TCRdb's table, derived via immunoSEQ multiplex PCR, lists solely in-frame clones and lacks some. The sample includes just over 350,000 clones, around 83% of them seen just once. The sequencing used peripheral blood, collected in a trial of Ad26.COV2.S vaccine versus placebo. The chain employs TRBV10-3 and TRBJ1-1, with 8 bases aligning to TRBD1. The clonotype originates from a person between 18 and 65 years old who received the Ad26.COV2.S COVID-19 vaccine or a placebo. The CDR3 DNA follows: TGTGCCATCAGTGAGGCCAACCAGGGGGCCACTGAAGCTTTCTTT. It is translated as CAISEANQGATEAFF.